A single TCR beta chain is shown here with its context. The entry originates in a study of blood T cell repertoires in COVID-19. The CDR3 loop spans 17 amino acids. The V end was cut by 2 bases, the J end by 2 bases, with 16 bases between. Germline V gene data show CDR1 as MGHRA and CDR2 as YSYEKL. Produced via immunoSEQ multiplex PCR; TCRdb's table is partial and in-frame only. The sample records around 97,000 clones, roughly 89% being singletons. The sample was peripheral blood. This chain connects TRBV4-1 to TRBJ1-5; D call uncertain. This clonotype was sampled from a woman older than 75 in a cohort sampled during active COVID-19. The CDR3 nucleotides read TGCGCCAGCAGCCAAAGCGAAATGGTTTTGGGCAATCAGCCCCAGCATTTT. Its translation is CASSQSEMVLGNQPQHF.